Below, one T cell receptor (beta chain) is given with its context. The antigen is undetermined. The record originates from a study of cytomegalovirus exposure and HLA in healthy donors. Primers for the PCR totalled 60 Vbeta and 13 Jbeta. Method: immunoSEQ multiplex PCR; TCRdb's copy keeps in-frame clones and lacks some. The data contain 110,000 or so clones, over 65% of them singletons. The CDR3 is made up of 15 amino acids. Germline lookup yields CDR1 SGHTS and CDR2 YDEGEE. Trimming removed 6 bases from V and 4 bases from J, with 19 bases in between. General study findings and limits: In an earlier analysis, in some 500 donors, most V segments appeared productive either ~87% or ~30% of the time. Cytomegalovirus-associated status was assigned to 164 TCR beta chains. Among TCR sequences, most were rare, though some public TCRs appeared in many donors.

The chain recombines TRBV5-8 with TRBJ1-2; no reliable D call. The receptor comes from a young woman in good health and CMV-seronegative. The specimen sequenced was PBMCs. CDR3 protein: CASTKHRGFGYGYTF. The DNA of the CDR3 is TGTGCCAGCACAAAACACCGAGGCTTCGGCTATGGCTACACCTTC.